The clone carrying this T cell receptor (beta chain) was detected only once. This record comes from a study of T cell responses to AZD1222 COVID-19 vaccine. Trimming removed 5 bases at V and 2 bases at J, with 14 bases between. CDR1 is MGHDK, CDR2 SYGVNS, per germline. The CDR3 runs 15 residues. The repertoire was sequenced with immunoSEQ multiplex PCR; TCRdb's copy has only in-frame clones and lacks some. The sample yields some 170,000 clones, 85% to 90% seen once. The specimen was peripheral blood, collected 28 days after the second dose of the MenACWY control vaccine. V usage is TRBV25-1 and J usage is TRBJ2-3; D gene ambiguous. This TCR derives from an adult who received the MenACWY meningococcal vaccine as a control. The CDR3 sequence is CASSILGSPTDTQYF. CDR3 DNA: TGTGCCAGCAGTATCCTCGGCAGCCCCACAGATACGCAGTATTTT.